Here is one TCR beta chain with its context. Unmatched junction bases numbered 9, after V lost 5 bases and J lost 4 bases. The CDR3 length is 15 residues. Per germline, CDR1 MDHEN and CDR2 SYDVKM. The source of the sample is a study of T cell responses to AZD1222 COVID-19 vaccine. Profiling relied on immunoSEQ multiplex PCR, and the TCRdb table lists in-frame clones only, not all of them. This table holds under 130,000 clones, around 90% found once. The receptor's source is an adult in good health. The sample was peripheral blood, taken on day 0 of AZD1222 vaccination. V usage is TRBV28 and J usage is TRBJ2-7; 9 positions match TRBD1. The CDR3 is CASSRPGTGPYEQYF. CDR3 nucleotides: TGTGCCAGCAGTCGACCCGGGACAGGGCCGTACGAGCAGTACTTC.